One sample yielded the 26 T cell receptor beta chains listed below, sequenced in a study of T cell changes during pregnancy in multiple sclerosis. Measured with immunoSEQ multiplex PCR; TCRdb has only the in-frame clones, and not every one. There are about 37,000 clones in the sample; 91% occur only once, and over 0.4% lies in the top ten. The specimen comprised CD4+ T cells from peripheral blood mononuclear cells, sampled in the third trimester of pregnancy. The source of these receptors is a female donor in good health, enrolled as a control in a pregnancy study.

V is TRBV6-5 and J is TRBJ2-5, with 7 bases lining up with TRBD1. The J segment lost 2 bases and the V segment lost 7 bases, leaving 4 bases of the junction unmatched. CDR1 is MNHEY, CDR2 SVGAGI, per germline. The CDR3 length is 13 residues. CDR3 residues: CASNKGAQETQYF. The CDR3 DNA reads TGTGCCAGCAATAAGGGGGCTCAAGAGACCCAGTACTTC.

This chain uses TRBV20-1 with TRBJ2-3, with TRBD1 matching over 7 bases. Germline-derived CDR1 and CDR2 are DFQATT and SNEGSKA (reference sequence). The CDR3 is 11 amino acids. Trimming took 3 bases from V and 9 from J; bases not matched to a gene: 3. The DNA for the CDR3 is TGCAGTGCTAGCAACAGGGGCACGCAGTATTTT. Protein product: CSASNRGTQYF.

Only one count was recorded for this clone. The J gene is TRBJ1-4, the V gene TRBV18; 8 nucleotides agree with TRBD1. The CDR3 runs to 13 residues. CDR1 and CDR2 from the germline V gene are KGHSH and LQKENI. J was trimmed by 8 bases and V by 5 bases; bases with no gene match: 4. As DNA, the CDR3 is TGTGCCAGCTCATCGACAGGGGACGAAAAACTGTTTTTT. It translates to CASSSTGDEKLFF.

The genes are TRBV6-1 and TRBJ1-2, with TRBD1 identical over 11 bases. Trimming took 7 bases from V and 7 from J; bases not matched to a gene: 5. This CDR3 is built from 13 residues. Germline loops: CDR1 MNHNS, CDR2 SASEGT. CDR3 sequence: CASTDRGRSGYTF. The CDR3 DNA is TGTGCCAGCACGGACAGGGGGCGGAGTGGCTACACCTTC.

This chain connects TRBV6-5 to TRBJ2-3; 7 bases agree with TRBD2. The J segment lost 3 bases and the V segment lost 4 bases, leaving 4 bases of the junction unmatched. The CDR3 length is 14 residues. Germline V gives CDR1 MNHEY, CDR2 SVGAGI. CDR3 nucleotides: TGTGCCAGCAGTTGGGGCGGGAGTACAGATACGCAGTATTTT. Protein product: CASSWGGSTDTQYF.

This clone has just one count. The gene calls are TRBV15 and TRBJ1-3; weak D call: TRBD1 (5 bases). Germline CDR1 reads LNHNV; CDR2 reads YYDKDF (reference sequence). The CDR3 spans 14 residues. Trimming left V 7 bases short and J 2 bases short, with 12 bases between. The CDR3 protein is CATKPGGAGNTIYF. The CDR3 DNA follows: TGTGCCACCAAGCCCGGGGGGGCTGGAAACACCATATATTTT.

J is TRBJ2-1 and V is TRBV6-5; 8 bases align to TRBD1. V lost 4 bases, J lost 15 bases, and 8 bases stayed unmatched. Germline CDR1 is MNHEY and CDR2 is SVGAGI. The CDR3 totals 12 residues. CDR3 DNA sequence: TGTGCCAGCAGTTCCAGGGACAGGAGGCCGTTCTTC. Its protein product is CASSSRDRRPFF.

The J gene is TRBJ1-2, the V gene TRBV5-1, with TRBD1 as a possible D gene (5 bases). The CDR3 loop spans 13 amino acids. V was shortened by 4 bases and J by 1 base, with 8 bases between the two germline ends. Per germline, CDR1 SGHRS and CDR2 YFSETQ. The CDR3 DNA follows: TGCGCCAGCAGCCCTGACAGTAACTATGGCTACACCTTC. This gives the protein CASSPDSNYGYTF.

This clone turned up a few times. V and J are TRBV18 and TRBJ1-1; TRBD1 matches 7 bases. This CDR3 is 14 amino acids long. Germline V gives CDR1 KGHSH, CDR2 LQKENI. The J segment lost 5 bases and the V segment lost 6 bases, leaving 9 bases of the junction unmatched. Here the CDR3 DNA reads TGTGCCAGCTCCACAGGGGCGGGAGGAACTGAAGCTTTCTTT. It translates to CASSTGAGGTEAFF.

V gene TRBV6-5 combines with J gene TRBJ2-4; TRBD2 aligns across 8 bases. The germline gives CDR1 MNHEY, CDR2 SVGAGI. J lost 6 bases, V lost 5 bases, and 9 bases had no gene match. The CDR3 sequence is 15 residues long. CDR3 protein: CASSPGTRGRNIQYF. CDR3 bases: TGTGCCAGCAGTCCCGGGACTAGGGGTCGAAACATTCAGTACTTC.

The CDR3 sequence is CASRGLAGPLAYNEQFF. The CDR3, as DNA: TGCGCCAGCAGGGGACTAGCGGGACCTCTAGCCTACAATGAGCAGTTCTTC. The chain is built from TRBV5-1 and TRBJ2-1; 13 nucleotides line up with TRBD2. Germline V lookup: CDR1 SGHRS, CDR2 YFSETQ. V trimming: 5 bases; J trimming: 2 bases; junction bases outside the gene matches: 7. The CDR3 is 17 amino acids.

This sequence joins TRBV2 and TRBJ1-6; 9 nucleotides match TRBD1. Germline V gene sequence: CDR1 SNHLY, CDR2 FYNNEI. J was trimmed by 8 bases and V by 8 bases; bases with no gene match: 10. The CDR3 has 15 residues. CDR3 loop: CASSLRQGGYSPLHF. The CDR3 DNA reads TGTGCCAGCTCATTAAGACAGGGGGGGTATTCACCCCTCCACTTT.

This clone occurred once. The chain carries TRBV6-1 and TRBJ1-4; D not resolved. Trimming removed 6 bases from V and 4 bases from J, with 6 bases in between. This CDR3 has 12 amino acids. The germline CDR1 and CDR2 sequences are MNHNS and SASEGT. The CDR3 loop reads CASRSFNEKLFF. For the CDR3, the DNA is TGTGCCAGCAGGAGCTTTAATGAAAAACTGTTTTTT.

V is TRBV19 and J is TRBJ2-3, with D possibly TRBD2 on 5 matching bases. Germline V CDR1 and CDR2: LNHDA, SQIVND (reference sequence). V was shortened by 3 bases and J by 2 bases, with 9 bases between the two germline ends. The CDR3 covers 14 residues. The CDR3 protein is CASSINGITDTQYF. CDR3 DNA sequence: TGTGCCAGTAGTATTAACGGGATCACAGATACGCAGTATTTT.

The chain couples TRBV10-3 to TRBJ1-3, with 10 nucleotides matching TRBD1. The V gene end was trimmed by 6 bases and the J gene end by 2 bases; junction bases not matched to a gene: 13. Germline lookup yields CDR1 ENHRY and CDR2 SYGVKD. The CDR3 loop spans 18 amino acids. The CDR3 region has the DNA TGTGCCATCAGGCCGGGACAGGGGATTACACTGACTGGAAACACCATATATTTT. Its translation is CAIRPGQGITLTGNTIYF.

The J gene is TRBJ2-2, the V gene TRBV25-1; D uncertain. This CDR3 region has 13 residues. V was clipped by 6 bases and J by 2 bases, with 7 bases between them. Germline V gives CDR1 MGHDK, CDR2 SYGVNS. Written as DNA, the CDR3 is TGTGCCAGCAGGTCCCTAAACACCGGGGAGCTGTTTTTT. Residues: CASRSLNTGELFF. Variable domain in full (rest from reference TRBV25-1 and TRBJ2-2): EADIYQTPRYLVIGTGKKITLECSQTMGHDKMYWYQQDPGMELHLIHYSYGVNSTEKGDLSSESTVSRIRTEHFPLTLESARPSHTSQYLCASRSLNTGELFFGEGSRLTVL.

The chain couples TRBV19 to TRBJ2-3; 9 nucleotides align to TRBD1. The CDR3 loop spans 15 amino acids. CDR1 and CDR2 from the germline V gene are LNHDA and SQIVND (reference sequence). The V and J ends lost 4 bases and 6 bases, in that order; junction bases with no gene match: 8. The CDR3 here is CASSRGTGSPDTQYF. In DNA, the CDR3 is TGTGCCAGTAGTAGGGGGACAGGGAGTCCGGATACGCAGTATTTT.

The rearrangement links TRBV9 to TRBJ1-2, with D tentatively TRBD1 (6 bases). Germline V gene data show CDR1 as SGDLS and CDR2 as YYNGEE. This CDR3 spans 15 amino acids. Trimming cost V 0 bases and J 1 base, with 10 bases left between them. The CDR3 nucleotides are TGTGCCAGCAGCGTAGGACAGGCCATTAACTATGGCTACACCTTC. Its protein is CASSVGQAINYGYTF. The variable domain in full, with the rest retrieved from reference TRBV9 and TRBJ1-2, is DSGVTQTPKHLITATGQRVTLRCSPRSGDLSVYWYQQSLDQGLQFLIQYYNGEERAKGNILERFSAQQFPDLHSELNLSSLELGDSALYFCASSVGQAINYGYTFGSGTRLTVV.

This clone was seen once. V is TRBV5-1 and J is TRBJ2-2; a possible D gene is TRBD2 (7 bases). Looked up from germline, CDR1 is SGHRS and CDR2 is YFSETQ. CDR3 size: 16 residues. Between the trimmed V and J ends, which lost 1 base and 6 bases, there was a span of 16 bases. Here the CDR3 reads CASSLLPGGNAGELFF. CDR3 DNA: TGCGCCAGCAGCTTGTTGCCGGGGGGCAACGCCGGGGAGCTGTTTTTT.

This chain uses TRBV19 with TRBJ2-1; D is unresolved. CDR1 LNHDA and CDR2 SQIVND come from the germline V gene (reference sequence). V was cut by 6 bases and J by 13 bases, with 19 bases left in between. The CDR3 covers 13 residues. CDR3 coding DNA: TGTGCCAGTAGCTCCTTAGCTCCGCCTAGTCAGTTCTTC. Translating it yields CASSSLAPPSQFF.

This clone is labeled as medium-sized (0.01 to 0.1%). The rearrangement uses TRBV2 and TRBJ1-1; 9 nucleotides align to TRBD1. Unmatched junction bases numbered 6, after V lost 4 bases and J lost 3 bases. Per germline, CDR1 SNHLY and CDR2 FYNNEI. The CDR3 has 15 residues. This CDR3 reads CASSAITGGYTEAFF. The CDR3 coding sequence is TGTGCCAGCAGTGCCATAACAGGGGGCTACACTGAAGCTTTCTTT.

The J gene is TRBJ2-1, the V gene TRBV28; 9 bases match TRBD2. The CDR3 is made up of 19 amino acids. The V gene end was trimmed by 4 bases and the J gene end by 0 bases; junction bases not matched to a gene: 13. CDR1 is MDHEN, CDR2 SYDVKM, per germline. The CDR3 here is CASSWAAGGTSSSYNEQFF. In nucleotides, the CDR3 is TGTGCCAGCAGTTGGGCAGCGGGAGGTACTTCGAGCTCCTACAATGAGCAGTTCTTC.

This chain joins TRBV29-1 and TRBJ2-2, with a weak D call TRBD1 (5 bases). Deletions cut 5 bases from V and 6 bases from J, with 10 bases between. CDR1 SQVTM and CDR2 ANQGSEA come from the germline V gene. This CDR3 has 12 amino acids. This chain's CDR3 is CSVSRVSGELFF. CDR3 coding DNA: TGCAGCGTTTCCAGGGTGTCCGGGGAGCTGTTTTTT.

This chain uses TRBV7-3 with TRBJ1-1; tentative D call: TRBD1 (5 bases). This CDR3 is 15 amino acids long. CDR1 is SGHTA, CDR2 FQGTGA, per germline. V gave up 4 bases and J gave up 3 bases, with 15 bases separating them. The CDR3 here is CASSSYRLLHTEAFF. The CDR3 DNA reads TGTGCCAGCAGCTCCTACAGGCTCCTCCACACTGAAGCTTTCTTT.

This clone was counted a single time. The chain employs TRBV19 and TRBJ2-7; TRBD1 matches at 7 bases. CDR3 length: 14 amino acids. V lost 5 bases, J lost 2 bases, and 6 bases stayed unmatched. Germline CDR1 and CDR2: LNHDA and SQIVND (reference sequence). The CDR3: CASSPDRATYEQYF. In nucleotides, the CDR3 is TGTGCCAGTAGTCCAGACAGGGCGACCTACGAGCAGTACTTC.

The chain is built from TRBV10-3 and TRBJ1-1; 8 bases are shared with TRBD1. The CDR3 contains 15 residues. Per germline, CDR1 ENHRY and CDR2 SYGVKD. V dropped 7 bases and J dropped 2; count of bases not matched to a gene: 9. CDR3 in DNA: TGTGCCATCATGAGCCAGGGGGCCGGAAACACTGAAGCTTTCTTT. Translating gives CAIMSQGAGNTEAFF.